Listed below are T cell receptor beta chains from one sample, sequenced in a study of T cells expressing NK-cell markers. After re-calling the 5' RACE reads, TCRdb lists one entry per CDR3 protein, DNA absent. The sample totals about 260,000 distinct CDR3 sequences. The sample was blood T cells: a sorted CD56 or NKG2C T cell subset, CD4+ or CD8+ T cells, or bulk PBMC T cells (not recorded which). The receptors originated from a woman between 18 and 75 years old in good health. CDR3s include the opening cysteine and the closing phenylalanine or tryptophan.

cdr3_aa: CASSRRPHSGNTIYF
v_call: TRBV5-6
j_call: TRBJ1-3

cdr3_aa: CASSQEGRGLDTQYF
v_call: TRBV4-3
j_call: TRBJ2-3

cdr3_aa: CAISGTASPLHF
v_call: TRBV10-3
j_call: TRBJ1-6

cdr3_aa: CSARDHNANYGYTF
v_call: TRBV20-1
j_call: TRBJ1-2

cdr3_aa: CASSKGLAGATLQETQYF
v_call: TRBV5-1
j_call: TRBJ2-5

cdr3_aa: CASSLGTSGRANEQFF
v_call: TRBV11-2
j_call: TRBJ2-1

cdr3_aa: CASSLLTGVTEAFF
v_call: TRBV5-1
j_call: TRBJ1-1

cdr3_aa: CASSLDRGYNSPLHF
v_call: TRBV7-2
j_call: TRBJ1-6

cdr3_aa: CSASFHSVSYEQYF
v_call: TRBV20-1
j_call: TRBJ2-7

cdr3_aa: CASSQGITNTGELFF
v_call: TRBV4-3
j_call: TRBJ2-2

cdr3_aa: CASRAHLWSETQYF
v_call: TRBV5-1
j_call: TRBJ2-5

cdr3_aa: CASSPLSGTSGREQYF
v_call: TRBV7-8
j_call: TRBJ2-7

cdr3_aa: CASSLRSGGELYEQYF
v_call: TRBV5-1
j_call: TRBJ2-7

cdr3_aa: CASQRGSWSYNEQFF
v_call: TRBV9
j_call: TRBJ2-1

cdr3_aa: CASRTSGTGIYEQYF
v_call: TRBV6-1
j_call: TRBJ2-7

cdr3_aa: CASTLGGVGDYEQYF
v_call: TRBV6-1
j_call: TRBJ2-7

cdr3_aa: CSGKGQGRSGELFF
v_call: TRBV20-1
j_call: TRBJ2-2

cdr3_aa: CASSLAPGRATGNTIYF
v_call: TRBV7-6
j_call: TRBJ1-3

cdr3_aa: CASSQEGYPLNEKLFF
v_call: TRBV4-3
j_call: TRBJ1-4

cdr3_aa: CASRNLTSPRGTYGYTF
v_call: TRBV19
j_call: TRBJ1-2

cdr3_aa: CASSRQLNTEAFF
v_call: TRBV14
j_call: TRBJ1-1

cdr3_aa: CSALAGASSYEQYF
v_call: TRBV20-1
j_call: TRBJ2-7

cdr3_aa: CAWSSLVTGELFF
v_call: TRBV30
j_call: TRBJ2-2

cdr3_aa: CASTGFDTQYF
v_call: TRBV7-9
j_call: TRBJ2-3